Following are 25 T cell receptor beta chains from one sample sequenced in a study of cytomegalovirus exposure and HLA in healthy donors. The primer mix had 60 Vbeta and 13 Jbeta primers. Here immunoSEQ multiplex PCR was the method, and the copy in TCRdb shows in-frame clones only, minus some. This sample has some 55,000 clones, with 70% to 85% found just once. The sequenced material came from PBMCs. These receptors originate from a man in his forties or fifties in good health and CMV-seronegative.

This clone was counted once. The V and J genes are TRBV6-6 and TRBJ2-5; D perhaps matches TRBD1 (5 bases). The J call is in doubt because the DNA end fits TRBJ2-7 better. The germline gives CDR1 MNHNY, CDR2 SVGAGI (reference sequence). The CDR3 contains 14 residues. The CDR3 DNA reads as TGTGCCAGCAGTTTAGGTGGGGCTGGAAACGAGCAGTACTTC. Encoded protein: CASSLGGAGNEQYF.

The V gene is TRBV5-1, the J gene TRBJ2-5; TRBD1 might be the D (5 bases). The CDR3 is 15 amino acids. Germline CDR1 SGHRS, CDR2 YFSETQ. Trimming stripped 4 bases from V and 5 bases from J, with 18 bases between. The CDR3 nucleotides are TGCGCCAGCAGCCCCGTGGGGCTTAAGGGGGAGACCCAGTACTTC. Its protein is CASSPVGLKGETQYF.

Here the CDR3 DNA reads TGTGCCAGCAACCTTTCCCCTAGCCATGGCTACACCTTC. This gives the protein CASNLSPSHGYTF. The chain has TRBV7-9 and TRBJ1-2, with D unresolved. The germline CDR1 and CDR2 sequences are SEHNR and FQNEAQ (reference sequence). The CDR3 extends over 13 amino acids. Trimming stripped 7 bases from V and 6 bases from J, with 15 bases between.

The gene calls are TRBV19 and TRBJ2-5, with D possibly being TRBD1 (6 bases). CDR1 is LNHDA, CDR2 SQIVND, per germline (reference sequence). CDR3 length equals 16 residues. V was cut by 3 bases and J by 2 bases, with 16 bases left in between. The CDR3 spells CASSIRTGIEQETQYF. CDR3 DNA: TGTGCCAGTAGTATCCGTACAGGGATTGAGCAAGAGACCCAGTACTTC.

The rearrangement links TRBV19 to TRBJ1-1; 9 bases are shared with TRBD1. The CDR3 length is 15 residues. Trimming cost V 5 bases and J 1 base; bases outside gene matches: 5. Germline CDR1 and CDR2: LNHDA and SQIVND (reference sequence). The CDR3 nucleotides are TGTGCCAGTAGTCCCGGGACAGGGACGAACACTGAAGCTTTCTTT. Translated: CASSPGTGTNTEAFF.

The CDR3 DNA follows: TGTGCCATCAGTGAAGCCACCGAGCAGTACTTC. It codes for CAISEATEQYF. V is TRBV10-3 and J is TRBJ2-7; D is undetermined. Germline-derived CDR1 and CDR2 are ENHRY and SYGVKD. V lost 3 bases and J lost 6, with 6 bases in between. This CDR3 has 11 residues.

This clone was seen a few times. This sequence joins TRBV7-2 and TRBJ2-1; TRBD2 matches 15 bases. The CDR3 has 17 residues. The V gene's germline CDR1 is SGHTA and CDR2 FQGNSA. Trimming cost V 2 bases and J 9 bases; bases outside gene matches: 8. As DNA, the CDR3 is TGTGCCAGCAGCTTACAGGGGACTAGCGGGGGGCATAGTGAGCAGTTCTTC. Its protein is CASSLQGTSGGHSEQFF.

The rearrangement links TRBV10-1 to TRBJ2-1, with 8 bases lining up with TRBD2. Losses at the gene ends were 2 bases for V and 1 base for J; bases not matched to a gene: 10. This CDR3 is 18 amino acids long. Germline-derived CDR1 and CDR2 are WNHNN and SYGVQD (reference sequence). The CDR3 DNA follows: TGCGCCAGCAGTGAGGGGACTAGTCTCTCTGGGTCCTACAATGAGCAGTTCTTC. This encodes CASSEGTSLSGSYNEQFF.

This clone was counted only a few times. The CDR3 region is CAWSAGVENTEAFF. The CDR3 DNA follows: TGTGCCTGGAGCGCGGGGGTCGAGAACACTGAAGCTTTCTTT. The chain recombines TRBV30 with TRBJ1-1; possibly TRBD1 for D (5 bases). The CDR3 runs to 14 residues. V lost 3 bases, J lost 1 base, and 12 bases lay in between. Germline lookup yields CDR1 GTSNPN and CDR2 SVGIG (reference sequence).

V gene TRBV5-1 combines with J gene TRBJ1-6, with D tentatively TRBD1 (6 bases). V was clipped by 4 bases and J by 8 bases, with 13 bases between them. Germline CDR1 reads SGHRS; CDR2 reads YFSETQ. The CDR3 totals 14 residues. The CDR3 bases are TGCGCCAGCAGCCTCGGGACATTGGATTCACCCCTCCACTTT. Amino acids: CASSLGTLDSPLHF. The variable domain in full, with the rest retrieved from reference TRBV5-1 and TRBJ1-6, is KAGVTQTPRYLIKTRGQQVTLSCSPISGHRSVSWYQQTPGQGLQFLFEYFSETQRNKGNFPGRFSGRQFSNSRSEMNVSTLELGDSALYLCASSLGTLDSPLHFGNGTRLTVT.

The rearrangement links TRBV9 to TRBJ1-1, with D possibly matching TRBD1 (5 bases). Germline CDR1 is SGDLS and CDR2 is YYNGEE. The CDR3 is 13 residues long. Trimming took 3 bases from V and 6 from J, leaving 12 bases between them. The CDR3 is CASSATGLAEAFF. In nucleotides, the CDR3 is TGTGCCAGCAGCGCAACAGGTCTCGCTGAAGCTTTCTTT. The full variable domain, in which reference TRBV9 and TRBJ1-1 provide the parts outside the CDR3, is DSGVTQTPKHLITATGQRVTLRCSPRSGDLSVYWYQQSLDQGLQFLIQYYNGEERAKGNILERFSAQQFPDLHSELNLSSLELGDSALYFCASSATGLAEAFFGQGTRLTVV.

The V call is TRBV28, the J call TRBJ1-2, with 10 bases that match TRBD1. Germline CDR1 MDHEN, CDR2 SYDVKM. Losses at the gene ends were 3 bases for V and 7 bases for J; bases not matched to a gene: 2. The length of the CDR3 is 13 residues. The CDR3 protein is CASSLGTGAGYTF. In DNA, the CDR3 is TGTGCCAGCAGTTTGGGGACAGGGGCTGGCTACACCTTC.

The CDR3 region is CASSLGGTQVNEQFF. CDR3 bases: TGTGCCAGCAGCTTAGGGGGGACACAGGTCAATGAGCAGTTCTTC. V and J are TRBV7-8 and TRBJ2-1, with D maybe TRBD1 (6 bases). There are 15 residues in the CDR3. In germline, CDR1 is SGHVS, CDR2 FQNEAQ. The V end lost 1 base, the J end lost 6 bases, and 13 bases lay between the germline ends.

V usage is TRBV2 and J usage is TRBJ2-1; D possibly corresponds to TRBD2 (5 bases). Germline V gene sequence: CDR1 SNHLY, CDR2 FYNNEI. V was shortened by 2 bases and J by 0 bases, with 8 bases between the two germline ends. There are 15 residues in the CDR3. The CDR3 is CASSELGSSYNEQFF. For the CDR3, the DNA is TGTGCCAGCAGTGAACTGGGGAGCTCCTACAATGAGCAGTTCTTC.

The chain couples TRBV2 to TRBJ1-4; perhaps TRBD1 as D (6 bases). With 5 bases removed from V and 8 bases from J, the gap between germline ends came to 18 bases. Germline values: CDR1 SNHLY, CDR2 FYNNEI. The CDR3 runs 15 residues. Here the CDR3 reads CASSPRGGWEEKLFF. The CDR3, as DNA: TGTGCCAGCAGTCCTAGGGGGGGCTGGGAAGAAAAACTGTTTTTT.

The rearrangement joins TRBV6-5 to TRBJ2-2; 11 bases line up with TRBD2. V was clipped by 5 bases and J by 6 bases; unmatched bases: 5. CDR1 is MNHEY and CDR2 is SVGAGI in the germline V gene. CDR3 size: 15 residues. The CDR3: CASSKLAGGPGELFF. In DNA, the CDR3 is TGTGCCAGCAGTAAATTAGCGGGGGGGCCCGGGGAGCTGTTTTTT.

The chain links TRBV5-1 to TRBJ2-7, with D possibly matching TRBD1 (6 bases). The germline gives CDR1 SGHRS, CDR2 YFSETQ. The CDR3 extends over 14 amino acids. V was cut by 0 bases and J by 3 bases, with 10 bases left in between. This chain's CDR3 is CASSLGGQGYEQYF. CDR3 sequence (DNA): TGCGCCAGCAGCTTGGGGGGACAAGGCTACGAGCAGTACTTC.

This clone showed up just a few times. The chain joins TRBV5-1 to TRBJ1-4; 8 bases align to TRBD1. V was pared by 0 bases and J by 2 bases, with 0 bases of the junction left unmatched. CDR3 length: 15 amino acids. Germline V gene data show CDR1 as SGHRS and CDR2 as YFSETQ. The CDR3 loop reads CASSLGTGTNEKLFF. The CDR3 nucleotides read TGCGCCAGCAGCTTGGGGACAGGGACTAATGAAAAACTGTTTTTT.

The chain joins TRBV2 to TRBJ2-6; 7 bases line up with TRBD1. The germline V gene has CDR1 SNHLY and CDR2 FYNNEI. The V gene end was trimmed by 3 bases and the J gene end by 0 bases; junction bases not matched to a gene: 5. This CDR3 comprises 17 residues. The CDR3 bases are TGTGCCAGCAGTGATTGGGACAGACACTCTGGGGCCAACGTCCTGACTTTC. Amino acid sequence: CASSDWDRHSGANVLTF.

The chain joins TRBV9 to TRBJ1-2; 8 nucleotides match TRBD1. Trimming cost V 6 bases and J 6 bases; bases outside gene matches: 10. Germline V gives CDR1 SGDLS, CDR2 YYNGEE. This CDR3 is built from 14 residues. CDR3 DNA: TGTGCCAGCACCTCTGGGACAGGTCTGAATGGCTACACCTTC. Translating gives CASTSGTGLNGYTF.

This clone was seen more than once but under ten times. The chain couples TRBV7-9 to TRBJ1-4, with a possible D match to TRBD1 (5 bases). The CDR3 runs 15 residues. The V gene's germline CDR1 is SEHNR and CDR2 FQNEAQ (reference sequence). The ends were cut back, 4 bases at V and 3 bases at J, with 12 bases in the middle. CDR3 sequence: CASSWGGDSNEKLFF. CDR3 bases: TGTGCCAGCAGCTGGGGTGGGGACTCTAATGAAAAACTGTTTTTT. The complete variable domain, with remaining parts taken from reference TRBV7-9 and TRBJ1-4, reads DTGVSQNPRHKITKRGQNVTFRCDPISEHNRLYWYRQTLGQGPEFLTYFQNEAQLEKSRLLSDRFSAERPKGSFSTLEIQRTEQGDSAMYLCASSWGGDSNEKLFFGSGTQLSVL.

V is TRBV7-2 and J is TRBJ1-1, with a possible D match to TRBD1 (5 bases). The V end lost 1 base, the J end lost 8 bases, and 14 bases lay between the germline ends. This CDR3 spans 14 amino acids. Germline V gene sequence: CDR1 SGHTA, CDR2 FQGNSA. The CDR3 protein is CASSLVGGEGEAFF. In DNA, the CDR3 is TGTGCCAGCAGCTTAGTGGGAGGGGAGGGGGAAGCTTTCTTT.

The chain joins TRBV5-4 to TRBJ1-2, with a possible D match to TRBD1 (6 bases). Germline CDR1 and CDR2: SGHNT and YYREEE (reference sequence). V lost 0 bases and J 4 bases, leaving 13 bases between the germline ends. The CDR3 spans 15 residues. CDR3 protein: CASSLEQGRSYGYTF. The CDR3, as DNA: TGTGCCAGCAGCTTGGAGCAGGGGCGGAGCTATGGCTACACCTTC.

The chain carries TRBV6-1 and TRBJ2-2; D might be TRBD1 (5 bases). The CDR3 consists of 15 residues. The germline V gene encodes CDR1 MNHNS and CDR2 SASEGT. The V gene lost 3 bases and the J gene lost 1 base, with 9 bases spanning the gap. The CDR3 sequence: CASSDGQGNTGELFF. The CDR3 nucleotides are TGTGCCAGCAGTGATGGGCAGGGGAACACCGGGGAGCTGTTTTTT.

The V call is TRBV27, the J call TRBJ2-5, with a possible D match to TRBD2 (5 bases). The CDR3 runs 16 residues. V was clipped by 6 bases and J by 5 bases, with 22 bases between them. From germline, CDR1 is MNHEY and CDR2 SMNVEV (reference sequence). DNA for the CDR3: TGTGCCAGCAGCCAACGGGGTAGGGATCCGCGGGAGACCCAGTACTTC. Translated: CASSQRGRDPRETQYF.